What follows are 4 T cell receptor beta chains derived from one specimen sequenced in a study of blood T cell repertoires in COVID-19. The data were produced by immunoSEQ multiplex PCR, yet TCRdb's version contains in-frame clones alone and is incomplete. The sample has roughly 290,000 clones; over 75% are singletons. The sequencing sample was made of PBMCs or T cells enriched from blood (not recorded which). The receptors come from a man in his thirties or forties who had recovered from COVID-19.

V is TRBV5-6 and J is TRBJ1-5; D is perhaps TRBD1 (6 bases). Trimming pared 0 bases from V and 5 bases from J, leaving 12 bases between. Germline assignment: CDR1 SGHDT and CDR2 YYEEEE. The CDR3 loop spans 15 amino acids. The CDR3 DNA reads TGTGCCAGCAGCTTGGGGACAGCTCTTGATCAGCCCCAGCATTTT. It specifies CASSLGTALDQPQHF.

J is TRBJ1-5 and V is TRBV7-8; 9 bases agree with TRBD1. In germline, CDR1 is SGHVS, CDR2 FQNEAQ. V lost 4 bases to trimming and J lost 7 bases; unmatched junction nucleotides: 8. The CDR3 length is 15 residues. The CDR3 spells CASSSGQGREQPQHF. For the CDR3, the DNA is TGTGCCAGCAGCTCGGGACAGGGAAGGGAGCAGCCCCAGCATTTT.

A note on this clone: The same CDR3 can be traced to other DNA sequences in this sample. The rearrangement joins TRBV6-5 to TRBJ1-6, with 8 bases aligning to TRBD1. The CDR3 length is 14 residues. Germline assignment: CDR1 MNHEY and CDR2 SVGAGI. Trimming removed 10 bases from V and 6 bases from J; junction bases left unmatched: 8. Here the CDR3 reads CATARDRGNSPLHF. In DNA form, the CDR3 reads TGTGCCACCGCACGCGACAGGGGTAATTCACCCCTCCACTTT.

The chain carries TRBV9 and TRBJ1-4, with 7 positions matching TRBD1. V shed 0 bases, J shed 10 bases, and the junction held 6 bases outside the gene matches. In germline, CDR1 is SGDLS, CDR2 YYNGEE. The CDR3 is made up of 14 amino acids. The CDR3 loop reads CASSVATQGVKLFF. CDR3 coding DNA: TGTGCCAGCAGCGTAGCTACCCAGGGGGTAAAACTGTTTTTT.